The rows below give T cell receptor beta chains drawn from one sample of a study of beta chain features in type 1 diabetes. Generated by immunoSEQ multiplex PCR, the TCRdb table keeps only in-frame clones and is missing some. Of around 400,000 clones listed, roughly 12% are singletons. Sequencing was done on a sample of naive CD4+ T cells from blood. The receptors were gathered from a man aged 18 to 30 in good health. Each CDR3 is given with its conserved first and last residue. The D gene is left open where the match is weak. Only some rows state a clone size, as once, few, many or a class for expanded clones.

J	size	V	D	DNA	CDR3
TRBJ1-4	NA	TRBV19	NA	TGTGCCAGCGGAGGGTTGTCTAATGAAAAACTGTTTTTT	CASGGLSNEKLFF
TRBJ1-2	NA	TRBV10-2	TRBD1	TGCGCCAGCAGTGAGTTGGGACAGGGCTATGGCTACACCTTC	CASSELGQGYGYTF
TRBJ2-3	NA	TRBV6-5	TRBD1	TGTGCCACCCAGACAGGGTTCGGTACGCAGTATTTT	CATQTGFGTQYF
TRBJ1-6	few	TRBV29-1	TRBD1	TGCAGCCCCGGGACAGGGTCATCTTCCCTCCACTTT	CSPGTGSSSLHF
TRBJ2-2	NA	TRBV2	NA	TGTGCCAGCAGGGCCGACAGCGACACCGGGGAGCTGTTTTTT	CASRADSDTGELFF
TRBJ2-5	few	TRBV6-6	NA	TGTGCCAGCAGTTACCGCCTACAAGAGACCCAGTACTTC	CASSYRLQETQYF
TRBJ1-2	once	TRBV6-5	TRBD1	TGTGCCAGCAGTCATCCGGACAGGGAGGGAGGCTACACCTTC	CASSHPDREGGYTF
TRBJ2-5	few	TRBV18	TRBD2	TGTGCCAGCTCGGGACTAGCGACAGAGACCCAGTACTTC	CASSGLATETQYF
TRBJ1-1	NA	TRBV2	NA	TGTGCCAGCAGTGCAGGGGATTCGAACACTGAAGCTTTCTTT	CASSAGDSNTEAFF
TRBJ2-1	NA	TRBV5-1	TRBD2	TGCGCCAGCAGCTTGGGTAGCGGGAGGGCCCTCGATGAGCAGTTCTTC	CASSLGSGRALDEQFF
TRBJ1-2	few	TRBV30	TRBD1	TGTGCCTGGCGGAAGGACAGGGGATCTGGCTACACCTTC	CAWRKDRGSGYTF
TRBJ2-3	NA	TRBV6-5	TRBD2	TGTGCCAGCAGGACTAGCGGGAGGCGGGATACGCAGTATTTT	CASRTSGRRDTQYF
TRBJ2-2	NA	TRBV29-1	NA	TGCAGCGCAAGACAGAACACCGGGGAGCTGTTTTTT	CSARQNTGELFF
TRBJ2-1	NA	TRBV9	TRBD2	TGTGCCAGCAGCTCGACTAGCGGGGCTAACAATGAGCAGTTCTTC	CASSSTSGANNEQFF
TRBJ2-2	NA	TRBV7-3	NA	TGTGCCAGCAGCTTAACTAGCTCCAACACCGGGGAGCTGTTTTTT	CASSLTSSNTGELFF
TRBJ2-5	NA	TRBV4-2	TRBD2	TGTGCCAGCAGCCAATCTTTTAGCGGGGGGGCCTCGGAGACCCAGTACTTC	CASSQSFSGGASETQYF
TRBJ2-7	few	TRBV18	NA	TGTGCCAGCTCACCACCTAGCGGCTCCTACGAGCAGTACTTC	CASSPPSGSYEQYF
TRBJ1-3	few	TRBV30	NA	TGTGCCTGGCTCAGGAACTCTGGAAACACCATATATTTT	CAWLRNSGNTIYF
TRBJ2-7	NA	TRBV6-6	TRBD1	TGTGCCAGCAGTTACTCCTGGACAGGGGCGCTCTACGAGCAGTACTTC	CASSYSWTGALYEQYF
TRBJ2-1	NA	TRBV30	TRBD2	TGTGCCTGGTCTCGAGGCGGGAGCTCCTACAATGAGCAGTTCTTC	CAWSRGGSSYNEQFF
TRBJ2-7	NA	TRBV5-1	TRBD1	TGCGCCAGCAGCTGGGGACAGGGTTCTTCCTACGAGCAGTACTTC	CASSWGQGSSYEQYF
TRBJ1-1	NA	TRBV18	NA	TGTGCCAGCTCACCACCGTTGGCGAACACTGAAGCTTTCTTT	CASSPPLANTEAFF
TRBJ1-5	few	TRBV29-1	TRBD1	TGCAGCGCCGGGACAGGCAATCAGGCCCAGCATTTT	CSAGTGNQAQHF
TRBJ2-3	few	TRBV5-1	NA	TGCGCCAGCAGCTTGGGACAGCCCTATCAGGCAGATACGCAGTATTTT	CASSLGQPYQADTQYF
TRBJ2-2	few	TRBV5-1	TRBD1	TGCGCCAGCAGCCCAGGGGACAGGGGTCTCACCGGGGAGCTGTTTTTT	CASSPGDRGLTGELFF
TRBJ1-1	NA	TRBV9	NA	TGTGCCAGCGGGTCGGGAGGGCCGGACACTGAAGCTTTCTTT	CASGSGGPDTEAFF
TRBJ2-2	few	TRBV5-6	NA	TGTGCCAGCAGCTTCATCGGGGAGCTGTTTTTT	CASSFIGELFF
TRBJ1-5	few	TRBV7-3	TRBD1	TGTGCCAGCAGCTTAGGACAGGGTATGGGCAATCAGCCCCAGCATTTT	CASSLGQGMGNQPQHF
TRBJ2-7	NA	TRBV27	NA	TGTGCCAGCATGTCCGGGAACTACGAGCAGTACTTC	CASMSGNYEQYF
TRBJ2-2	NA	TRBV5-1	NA	TGCGCCAGCAATTCAGATTTGGTAAACACCGGGGAGCTGTTTTTT	CASNSDLVNTGELFF
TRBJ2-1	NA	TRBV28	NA	TGTGCCAGCAGTCTCGGATTAGCCGGTGAGCAGTTCTTC	CASSLGLAGEQFF
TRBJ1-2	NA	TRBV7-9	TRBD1	TGTGCCAGCAGCTTAGGGCTGTCGGGGACAGCGGACTATGGCTACACCTTC	CASSLGLSGTADYGYTF
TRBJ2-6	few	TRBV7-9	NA	TGTGCCAGCAGCTCTTGGACAGACTCTGGGGCCAACGTCCTGACTTTC	CASSSWTDSGANVLTF
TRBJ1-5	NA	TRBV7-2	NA	TGTGCCAGCAGCGCAGGTGGTTATAGCAATCAGCCCCAGCATTTT	CASSAGGYSNQPQHF
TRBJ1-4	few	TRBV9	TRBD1	TGTGCCAGCACCGTCGGGACAGGGGGCGCGGGTGAAAAACTGTTTTTT	CASTVGTGGAGEKLFF
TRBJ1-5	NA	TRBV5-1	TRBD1	TGCGCCAGCAGCCCCGGACAGGGAAATCAGCCCCAGCATTTT	CASSPGQGNQPQHF
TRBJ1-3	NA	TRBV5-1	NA	TGCGCCAGCAGCCCCGGACGGGACTCTGGAAACACCATATATTTT	CASSPGRDSGNTIYF
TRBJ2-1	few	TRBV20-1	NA	TGCAGTGCTAGAGGCAGGAATGAGCAGTTCTTC	CSARGRNEQFF
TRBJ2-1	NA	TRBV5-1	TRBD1	TGCGCCAGCAGCTTCGGGCAGGGGGCGATCGATGAGCAGTTCTTC	CASSFGQGAIDEQFF
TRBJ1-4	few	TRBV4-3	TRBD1	TGCGCCAGCAGCCTTGACAGGGTAGTTACTAATGAAAAACTGTTTTTT	CASSLDRVVTNEKLFF
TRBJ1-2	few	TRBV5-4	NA	TGTGCCAGCAGCTTGGGTAGTCCTAACTATGGCTACACCTTC	CASSLGSPNYGYTF
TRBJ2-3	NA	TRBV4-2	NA	TGTGCCAGCACCCCCCGGGGGGCCGGCACAGATACGCAGTATTTT	CASTPRGAGTDTQYF
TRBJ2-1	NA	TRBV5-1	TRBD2	TGCGCCAGCACCCTAGCGGGCCCCTACAATGAGCAGTTCTTC	CASTLAGPYNEQFF
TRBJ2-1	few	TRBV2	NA	TGTGCCAGCAAGGGGGTTAGCTCCTACAATGAGCAGTTCTTC	CASKGVSSYNEQFF
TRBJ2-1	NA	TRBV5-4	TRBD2	TGTGCCAGCAGCAACGGACTAGCGGGAAAGGTCTACAATGAGCAGTTCTTC	CASSNGLAGKVYNEQFF
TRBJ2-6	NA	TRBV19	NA	TGTGCCAGTAGAAGCCTCTCTGGGGCCAACGTCCTGACTTTC	CASRSLSGANVLTF
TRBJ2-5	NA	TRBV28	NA	TGTGCCAGCAGTTTACGAGGCGGAGGGGAGACCCAGTACTTC	CASSLRGGGETQYF
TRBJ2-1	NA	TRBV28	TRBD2	TGTGCCAGCAGTTGGAGCGGGGGGGCCTATGAGCAGTTCTTC	CASSWSGGAYEQFF
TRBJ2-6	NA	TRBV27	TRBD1	TGTGCCAGCAGTTTACAGGGGGCTGGGGCCAACGTCCTGACTTTC	CASSLQGAGANVLTF
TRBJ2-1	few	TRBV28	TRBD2	TGTGCCAGCAGTTTACTAGCGGGAGGAGGGTCCTACAATGAGCAGTTCTTC	CASSLLAGGGSYNEQFF
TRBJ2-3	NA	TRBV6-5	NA	TGTGCCAGCAGTTACCGATTAGGCAGGGATACGCAGTATTTT	CASSYRLGRDTQYF
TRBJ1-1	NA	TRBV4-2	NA	TGTGCCAGCAGCCAAGCTCGCCAGGGCACTGAAGCTTTCTTT	CASSQARQGTEAFF